Given below is one TCR beta chain in context. Data came from immunoSEQ multiplex PCR; TCRdb stores just in-frame clones and leaves some out. Here the sample spans tens of thousands of clones, just under 85% being singletons. The record originates from a study of OX40 agonist ivuxolimab in advanced cancers. The clonotype comes from an adult with an advanced solid tumor such as melanoma, head and neck, liver or kidney cancer. The sequenced sample was CD4+ or CD8+ T cells sorted from blood, obtained in a trial of the OX40 agonist ivuxolimab.

The CDR3 region has the DNA TGTGCCAGCAGCTTGATCGGAGAGCAGTTCTTC. Encoded protein: CASSLIGEQFF. The rearrangement uses TRBV7-6 and TRBJ2-1; D call uncertain. The CDR3 spans 11 residues. Between the trimmed V and J ends, which lost 3 bases and 10 bases, there was a span of 7 bases. Germline V CDR1 and CDR2: SGHVS, FNYEAQ. Using reference TRBV7-6 and TRBJ2-1 for the parts outside the CDR3, the full variable domain is GAGVSQSPRYKVTKRGQDVALRCDPISGHVSLYWYRQALGQGPEFLTYFNYEAQQDKSGLPNDRFSAERPEGSISTLTIQRTEQRDSAMYRCASSLIGEQFFGPGTRLTVL.